The TCR beta chain described here comes from a study of T-cell memory formation after mild COVID-19. The wider study: TCR clustering was largely donor specific.

There are a few counts of this clonotype. No antigen is known for it. TCRdb analysed the 5' RACE reads with MiXCR anew, one entry per CDR3 protein. Among about 190,000 distinct CDR3 sequences, approximately 20% were seen once, and the ten largest hold 2% to 2.5%. Points from the study as a whole: The authors left the SARS-CoV-2 specificity of second-wave clones peaking on day 37 unconfirmed. Clones that contracted clustered mainly in CM and EM if CD4+ and in EMRA if CD8+. Contracting clones from day 15 to 85 had balanced CD4/CD8; later expanders favoured CD4+.

The V end lost 5 bases, the J end lost 8 bases, and 10 bases lay between the germline ends. Germline V CDR1 and CDR2: LNHDA, SQIVND (reference sequence). This CDR3 comprises 12 residues. The receptor's source is an adult woman who had mild COVID-19 (a few samples of this study predate the infection). Cell type and time point are not known. J is TRBJ2-1 and V is TRBV19; D call uncertain. Sequencing was carried out using PBMCs or a T cell subset sorted from them (not recorded which). CDR3 region: CASSPRLDEQFF. CDR3 sequence (DNA): TGTGCCAGTAGTCCCAGACTGGATGAGCAGTTCTTC.